A single sample gave rise to the 10 T cell receptor beta chains below, sequenced in a study of T cells in localized non-small cell lung cancer. Sequencing was performed with immunoSEQ multiplex PCR; in TCRdb, only in-frame clones are kept and a portion is missing. The sample carries about 72,000 clones, about four fifths recorded once. The source was peripheral blood, collected before any cancer treatment. The receptors shown here come from a female donor of 60 years or more with stage I lung adenocarcinoma.

This chain connects TRBV7-9 to TRBJ2-5; unclear D gene. Trimming took 2 bases from V and 5 from J, leaving 3 bases between them. The CDR3 consists of 11 residues. CDR1 and CDR2 from the germline V gene are SEHNR and FQNEAQ (reference sequence). The CDR3 bases are TGTGCCAGCAGCTTAACGGAGACCCAGTACTTC. Translated, it gives CASSLTETQYF.

The gene calls are TRBV5-4 and TRBJ1-2; tentative D call: TRBD1 (5 bases). CDR1 is SGHNT and CDR2 is YYREEE in the germline V gene (reference sequence). The CDR3 is 14 amino acids. Between the trimmed V and J ends, which lost 0 bases and 8 bases, there was a span of 14 bases. The CDR3 loop reads CASSLGPGTRGYTF. The CDR3 DNA reads TGTGCCAGCAGCTTGGGGCCGGGGACGAGAGGCTACACCTTC.

The CDR3 spells CSVNRGLMNTEAFF. The CDR3 DNA reads as TGCAGCGTTAACAGGGGCCTCATGAACACTGAAGCTTTCTTT. The gene calls are TRBV29-1 and TRBJ1-1; TRBD1 agrees at 7 bases. The V gene end was trimmed by 5 bases and the J gene end by 0 bases; junction bases not matched to a gene: 6. Germline-derived CDR1 and CDR2 are SQVTM and ANQGSEA. The CDR3 runs to 14 residues.

The V gene is TRBV5-1, the J gene TRBJ1-2; 9 nucleotides line up with TRBD1. V shed 4 bases and J 5 bases; nucleotides not matched to a gene: 3. CDR1 and CDR2 (germline): SGHRS, YFSETQ. This CDR3 contains 13 residues. This CDR3 is CASSEGQGYGYTF. The CDR3 nucleotides read TGCGCCAGCAGCGAGGGACAGGGATATGGCTACACCTTC.

V is TRBV29-1 and J is TRBJ2-3; 11 nucleotides align to TRBD2. Trimming cost V 5 bases and J 1 base; bases outside gene matches: 5. The CDR3 has 15 residues. The germline V gene encodes CDR1 SQVTM and CDR2 ANQGSEA. The CDR3: CSVTTGLAGTDTQYF. The CDR3 region has the DNA TGCAGCGTTACTACGGGACTAGCGGGCACAGATACGCAGTATTTT.

The chain links TRBV4-1 to TRBJ1-1; no clear D gene. The length of the CDR3 is 14 residues. The V and J ends lost 1 base and 6 bases respectively, with 12 bases between them. Germline lookup yields CDR1 MGHRA and CDR2 YSYEKL. The DNA of the CDR3 is TGCGCCAGCAGCCAAGGAACCCGGGTGGCTGAAGCTTTCTTT. Translated, it gives CASSQGTRVAEAFF.

The chain links TRBV7-8 to TRBJ2-1; 10 bases align to TRBD2. Germline CDR1 and CDR2: SGHVS and FQNEAQ. This CDR3 contains 15 residues. V lost 7 bases to trimming and J lost 5 bases; unmatched junction nucleotides: 8. CDR3 DNA sequence: TGTGCCAGCAACCTTGGACTAGCGGTAAACAATGAGCAGTTCTTC. The encoded protein is CASNLGLAVNNEQFF. The entire variable domain, with the rest obtained from reference TRBV7-8 and TRBJ2-1, is as follows: GAGVSQSPRYKVAKRGQDVALRCDPISGHVSLFWYQQALGQGPEFLTYFQNEAQLDKSGLPSDRFFAERPEGSVSTLKIQRTQQEDSAVYLCASNLGLAVNNEQFFGPGTRLTVL.

This chain links TRBV10-3 with TRBJ2-3, with 9 bases identical to TRBD1. The germline V gene encodes CDR1 ENHRY and CDR2 SYGVKD. Trimming removed 6 bases from V and 1 base from J; junction bases left unmatched: 5. The CDR3 is 15 residues long. For the CDR3, the DNA is TGTGCCATCAGCGAGGGGGACAGGGGCACAGATACGCAGTATTTT. It yields the protein CAISEGDRGTDTQYF.

CDR3 coding DNA: TGCGCCAGCAGCCCCGGGACTAGCGGGACTGATACGCAGTATTTT. This codes for CASSPGTSGTDTQYF. The chain couples TRBV4-1 to TRBJ2-3, with 13 positions matching TRBD2. Germline CDR1 is MGHRA and CDR2 is YSYEKL. V lost 4 bases and J lost 6; bases outside the gene matches: 4. This CDR3 region has 15 residues.

The genes are TRBV11-2 and TRBJ1-4; 9 bases are a match to TRBD1. J lost 8 bases, V lost 1 base, and 5 bases had no gene match. CDR1 is SGHAT, CDR2 FQNNGV, per germline. CDR3 length equals 15 residues. CDR3 region: CASSLGTGVREKLFF. In nucleotides, the CDR3 is TGTGCCAGCAGCTTAGGGACAGGGGTCCGAGAAAAACTGTTTTTT.